Below, 22 T cell receptor beta chains from the same sample are listed, as sequenced in a study of cytomegalovirus exposure and HLA in healthy donors. PCR involved 60 Vbeta and 13 Jbeta primers. Profiled with immunoSEQ multiplex PCR; TCRdb holds only in-frame clones, not every one. The sample holds tens of thousands of clones, approximately 88% seen once. Sequencing was done on a sample of PBMCs. The receptors stem from a man aged 18 to 30 in good health and CMV-seronegative.

The chain recombines TRBV30 with TRBJ2-7, with D maybe TRBD2 (5 bases). This CDR3 comprises 13 residues. With 1 base removed from V and 6 bases from J, the gap between germline ends came to 13 bases. Germline CDR1 is GTSNPN and CDR2 is SVGIG (reference sequence). CDR3 nucleotide sequence: TGTGCCTGGAGTGCGGGAACCGCGGGCGAGCAGTACTTC. Translation: CAWSAGTAGEQYF. Supplemented by reference TRBV30 and TRBJ2-7, the full variable domain reads SQTIHQWPATLVQPVGSPLSLECTVEGTSNPNLYWYRQAAGRGLQLLFYSVGIGQISSEVPQNLSASRPQDRQFILSSKKLLLSDSGFYLCAWSAGTAGEQYFGPGTRLTVT.

This sequence joins TRBV6-6 and TRBJ2-7, with D unresolved. Germline V lookup: CDR1 MNHNY, CDR2 SVGAGI (reference sequence). This CDR3 contains 16 residues. Deletions cut 1 base from V and 6 bases from J, with 19 bases between. CDR3 region: CASSYFPQTERGEQYF. In DNA, the CDR3 is TGTGCCAGCAGTTACTTCCCCCAGACTGAGAGAGGCGAGCAGTACTTC.

The chain couples TRBV10-3 to TRBJ2-1; 12 nucleotides align to TRBD1. V lost 2 bases and J lost 10; bases outside the gene matches: 6. The CDR3 loop spans 15 amino acids. In germline, CDR1 is ENHRY, CDR2 SYGVKD. CDR3: CAISEEGQGAEEQFF. CDR3 nucleotide sequence: TGTGCCATCAGTGAGGAGGGACAGGGGGCCGAGGAGCAGTTCTTC.

J is TRBJ2-1 and V is TRBV7-8; 9 positions agree with TRBD1. V gave up 5 bases and J gave up 5 bases; unmatched junction bases: 10. Germline CDR1 is SGHVS and CDR2 is FQNEAQ. This CDR3 spans 16 amino acids. CDR3 in amino acids: CASSAYRDRVDNEQFF. The CDR3 DNA sequence: TGTGCCAGCAGCGCCTACCGGGACAGGGTAGACAATGAGCAGTTCTTC. Looking up the rest from reference TRBV7-8 and TRBJ2-1 gives the full variable domain: GAGVSQSPRYKVAKRGQDVALRCDPISGHVSLFWYQQALGQGPEFLTYFQNEAQLDKSGLPSDRFFAERPEGSVSTLKIQRTQQEDSAVYLCASSAYRDRVDNEQFFGPGTRLTVL.

The chain joins TRBV5-4 to TRBJ2-1; 8 bases align to TRBD2. With 3 bases clipped from V and 5 bases from J, the junction kept 7 bases outside the gene matches. CDR1 is SGHNT and CDR2 is YYREEE in the germline V gene (reference sequence). This CDR3 is 15 amino acids long. DNA of the CDR3: TGTGCCAGCAGCTACGGGAGGGCCATCGACAATGAGCAGTTCTTC. Translated: CASSYGRAIDNEQFF.

This clone was seen a few times. V gene TRBV27 combines with J gene TRBJ2-5, with D possibly being TRBD1 (6 bases). The J call may be incorrect, as the DNA end agrees better with TRBJ2-7. Germline CDR1 reads MNHEY; CDR2 reads SMNVEV (reference sequence). The CDR3 loop spans 14 amino acids. CDR3 sequence (DNA): TGTGCCAGCAGTTTAAACAGGGACCTTTACGAGCAGTACTTC. Translation gives CASSLNRDLYEQYF.

The rearrangement links TRBV11-2 to TRBJ1-1, with D hard to call. This CDR3 spans 14 amino acids. The V and J ends lost 6 bases and 1 base respectively, with 12 bases between them. Germline CDR1 and CDR2: SGHAT and FQNNGV. Here the CDR3 reads CASRSYRQNTEAFF. In DNA form, the CDR3 reads TGTGCCAGCAGATCTTACCGACAGAACACTGAAGCTTTCTTT.

There are a few counts of this clone. This chain joins TRBV11-2 and TRBJ2-2; 7 nucleotides line up with TRBD2. J was trimmed by 5 bases and V by 1 base; bases with no gene match: 7. Germline CDR1 reads SGHAT; CDR2 reads FQNNGV. The CDR3 totals 16 residues. CDR3: CASSLVWTRGTGELFF. DNA for the CDR3: TGTGCCAGCAGCTTAGTCTGGACTAGGGGAACCGGGGAGCTGTTTTTT.

The V and J genes are TRBV27 and TRBJ1-1, with 10 positions matching TRBD1. The germline V gene encodes CDR1 MNHEY and CDR2 SMNVEV (reference sequence). After removal of 5 bases from V and 1 base from J, the junction contained 4 bases not matched to a gene. CDR3 length: 15 amino acids. The chain's CDR3 is CASSRRDRGNTEAFF. DNA of the CDR3: TGTGCCAGCAGTCGTCGGGACAGGGGGAACACTGAAGCTTTCTTT.

The J gene is TRBJ1-4, the V gene TRBV9; D not resolved. Germline CDR1 SGDLS, CDR2 YYNGEE. The CDR3 length is 16 residues. With 0 bases removed from V and 8 bases from J, the gap between germline ends came to 17 bases. For the CDR3, the DNA is TGTGCCAGCAGCGTAGGAGGCGGGGAGGTTGGCGAAAAACTGTTTTTT. Its protein is CASSVGGGEVGEKLFF.

V gene TRBV5-1 combines with J gene TRBJ2-1; 9 bases align to TRBD2. Trimming removed 4 bases from V and 8 bases from J; junction bases left unmatched: 7. CDR3 length equals 14 residues. Looked up from germline, CDR1 is SGHRS and CDR2 is YFSETQ. Here the CDR3 reads CASSIWTSEDEQFF. In DNA, the CDR3 is TGCGCCAGCAGCATCTGGACTAGCGAGGATGAGCAGTTCTTC.

The rearrangement joins TRBV27 to TRBJ2-1; the match to TRBD2 covers 16 bases. The junction had 7 bases not matched to a gene; V was cut back by 6 bases and J by 2 bases. Germline CDR1 reads MNHEY; CDR2 reads SMNVEV (reference sequence). The CDR3 is 18 amino acids. The CDR3 spells CASRSPGLAGGAYNEQFF. The CDR3 DNA reads TGTGCCAGCAGGTCACCGGGACTAGCGGGAGGGGCCTACAATGAGCAGTTCTTC.

The CDR3 sequence: CASSLGQMNTEAFF. CDR3 DNA sequence: TGCGCCAGCAGCCTGGGACAGATGAACACTGAAGCTTTCTTT. V and J are TRBV5-1 and TRBJ1-1; 7 bases line up with TRBD1. This CDR3 is built from 14 residues. Germline trimming cut 4 bases from V and 0 bases from J; bases unmatched to any gene: 3. The germline gives CDR1 SGHRS, CDR2 YFSETQ.

This rearrangement joins TRBV6-5 to TRBJ2-1; D might be TRBD2 (5 bases). The V end was cut by 2 bases, the J end by 0 bases, with 11 bases between. The CDR3 runs 16 residues. CDR1 MNHEY and CDR2 SVGAGI come from the germline V gene. CDR3 in amino acids: CASSYGPGFSYNEQFF. The CDR3, as DNA: TGTGCCAGCAGTTACGGTCCGGGATTCTCCTACAATGAGCAGTTCTTC.

The chain uses TRBV6-1 and TRBJ1-2; weak D call: TRBD1 (5 bases). The germline CDR1 and CDR2 sequences are MNHNS and SASEGT. The CDR3 loop spans 11 amino acids. Trimming took 5 bases from V and 6 from J, leaving 7 bases between them. In nucleotides, the CDR3 is TGTGCCAGCAGTTCGGGGGATGGCTACACCTTC. Translated: CASSSGDGYTF.

The chain has TRBV2 and TRBJ1-1, with 9 bases aligning to TRBD1. CDR3 length: 14 amino acids. The junction had 9 bases not matched to a gene; V was cut back by 9 bases and J by 4 bases. Per germline, CDR1 SNHLY and CDR2 FYNNEI. The CDR3 DNA is TGTGCCAGACACGAACAGGGGGCGGTCACTGAAGCTTTCTTT. Translation: CARHEQGAVTEAFF.

Here the CDR3 DNA reads TGTGCCAGCAGGAGGGGGCCAGGCAATCAGCCCCAGCATTTT. Translation gives CASRRGPGNQPQHF. The chain has TRBV6-5 and TRBJ1-5, with 7 nucleotides matching TRBD1. Germline loops: CDR1 MNHEY, CDR2 SVGAGI. This CDR3 is built from 14 residues. Unmatched junction bases numbered 4, after V lost 6 bases and J lost 2 bases.

This chain joins TRBV9 and TRBJ2-5; perhaps TRBD1 as D (6 bases). CDR3 length: 16 amino acids. Germline CDR1 is SGDLS and CDR2 is YYNGEE. V lost 1 base to trimming and J lost 5 bases, with 18 bases between them. The CDR3 nucleotides read TGTGCCAGCAGCGTACAACCACAGGGTTCTGGTGAGACCCAGTACTTC. Translation gives CASSVQPQGSGETQYF.

The rearrangement links TRBV21-1 to TRBJ2-2; the table assigns TRBD2, which was not confirmed against the DNA. TRBV21-1 is marked as a pseudogene. The CDR3 totals 16 residues. This CDR3 reads CASPLPRGKDFGELFF. The CDR3 DNA reads as TGTGCCAGCCCACTACCCCGGGGGAAGGATTTCGGGGAGCTGTTTTTT.

The chain's CDR3 is CASSFVGAGYEQFF. Written as DNA, the CDR3 is TGTGCCAGCAGTTTTGTGGGAGCGGGCTATGAGCAGTTCTTC. The chain has TRBV28 and TRBJ2-1; possibly TRBD2 for D (6 bases). The length of the CDR3 is 14 residues. CDR1 is MDHEN, CDR2 SYDVKM, per germline. V shed 3 bases and J shed 8 bases, with 14 bases lying between them.

The genes are TRBV10-1 and TRBJ1-1, with unresolved D. Trimming took 0 bases from V and 2 from J, leaving 10 bases between them. The CDR3 is 15 residues long. Germline CDR1 is WNHNN and CDR2 is SYGVQD (reference sequence). The CDR3 region has the DNA TGCGCCAGCAGTGAGTCATCGGTACGTAACACTGAAGCTTTCTTT. It specifies CASSESSVRNTEAFF.

The chain is built from TRBV7-9 and TRBJ2-5; 7 bases map to TRBD2. Trimming took 2 bases from V and 5 from J; bases not matched to a gene: 8. This CDR3 region has 15 residues. Germline CDR1 SEHNR, CDR2 FQNEAQ (reference sequence). CDR3 sequence: CASSLTGRAGETQYF. The CDR3 DNA reads as TGTGCCAGCAGCTTAACGGGGAGGGCCGGTGAGACCCAGTACTTC.